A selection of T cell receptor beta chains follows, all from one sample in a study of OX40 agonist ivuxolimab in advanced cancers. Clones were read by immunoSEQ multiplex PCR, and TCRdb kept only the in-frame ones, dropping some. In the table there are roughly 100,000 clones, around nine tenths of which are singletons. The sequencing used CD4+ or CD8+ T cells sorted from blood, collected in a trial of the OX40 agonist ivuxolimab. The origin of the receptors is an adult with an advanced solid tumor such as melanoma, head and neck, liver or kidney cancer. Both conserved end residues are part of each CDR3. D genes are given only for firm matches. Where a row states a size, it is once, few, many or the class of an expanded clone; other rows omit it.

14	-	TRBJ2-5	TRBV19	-	TGTGCCAGTAGTATAGCCGGGGGATCAGAGACCCAGTACTTC	CASSIAGGSETQYF
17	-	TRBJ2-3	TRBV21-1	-	TGTGCCAGCAGCAAGTGTACGAGCGGGAGGGAGACAGATACGCAGTATTTT	CASSKCTSGRETDTQYF
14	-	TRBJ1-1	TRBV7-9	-	TGTGCCAGCAGCCGAAAGGCCCGGAACACTGAAGCTTTCTTT	CASSRKARNTEAFF
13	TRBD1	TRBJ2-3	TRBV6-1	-	TGTGCCAGCCGACAGGGAGGCACAGATACGCAGTATTTT	CASRQGGTDTQYF
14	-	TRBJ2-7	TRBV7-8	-	TGTGCCAGCAGCTTAGGCTCCGCCCTCTTCGAGCAGTACTTC	CASSLGSALFEQYF
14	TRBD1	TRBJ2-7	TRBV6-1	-	TGTGCCAGCAGCCCGGGACAGGGACCCAACGAGCAGTACTTC	CASSPGQGPNEQYF
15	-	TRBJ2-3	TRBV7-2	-	TGTGCCAGCAGCTACCGGGTCGTTAGCACAGATACGCAGTATTTT	CASSYRVVSTDTQYF
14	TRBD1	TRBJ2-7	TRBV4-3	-	TGCGCCAGCAGCCAAGAAGGACAGGGCTACGAGCAGTACTTC	CASSQEGQGYEQYF
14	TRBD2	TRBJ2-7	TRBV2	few	TGTGCCAGCACCCTAGCGGGAGGGACGGGGGAGCAGTACTTC	CASTLAGGTGEQYF
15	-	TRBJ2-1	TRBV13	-	TGTGCCAGCAGCCCAGGGGGACTAGGGGGTGATGAGCAGTTCTTC	CASSPGGLGGDEQFF
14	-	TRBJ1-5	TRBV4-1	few	TGCGCCAGCAGCCAAGATGTAGGTAATCAGCCCCAGCATTTT	CASSQDVGNQPQHF
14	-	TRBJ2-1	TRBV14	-	TGTGCCAGCAGCCAAGTACTCGTGGCCAATGAGCAGTTCTTC	CASSQVLVANEQFF
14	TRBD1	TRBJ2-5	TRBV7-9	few	TGTGCCAGCAGCGGGGGACAGGGGGCAGAGACCCAGTACTTC	CASSGGQGAETQYF
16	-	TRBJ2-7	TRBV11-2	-	TGTGCCAGCAGCTTACGCGGGGACGGCGGCTCCTACGAGCAGTACTTC	CASSLRGDGGSYEQYF
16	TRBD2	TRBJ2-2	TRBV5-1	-	TGCGCCAGCAGCTCGGGACTAGCGGGAGCCGGCGGGGAGCTGTTTTTT	CASSSGLAGAGGELFF
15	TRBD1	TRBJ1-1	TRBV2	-	TGTGCCAGCAGTGAAGGGACAGGGGGCATGACTGAAGCTTTCTTT	CASSEGTGGMTEAFF
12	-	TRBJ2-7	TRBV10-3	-	TGTGCCATAGGACGCCGGACCTACGAGCAGTACTTC	CAIGRRTYEQYF
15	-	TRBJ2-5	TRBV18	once	TGTGCCAGCTCACTACTGCCACGGGGGGCAGAGACCCAGTACTTC	CASSLLPRGAETQYF
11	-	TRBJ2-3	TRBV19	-	TGTGCCAGTAGTAGGGCGGGTACGCAGTATTTT	CASSRAGTQYF
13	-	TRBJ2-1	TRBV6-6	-	TGTGCCAGCCGCCCAGGGGGGGGCAATGAGCAGTTCTTC	CASRPGGGNEQFF
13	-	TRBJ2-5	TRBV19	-	TGTGCCAGTAGTTGGGCAGCTCAAGAGACCCAGTACTTC	CASSWAAQETQYF
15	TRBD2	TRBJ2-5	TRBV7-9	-	TGTGCCAGCAGCCGCGCAGCGGGGGGCCGAGAGACCCAGTACTTC	CASSRAAGGRETQYF
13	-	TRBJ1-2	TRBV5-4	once	TGTGCCAGCAGCTTGGGAGGGAGCGGAGGCTACACCTTC	CASSLGGSGGYTF
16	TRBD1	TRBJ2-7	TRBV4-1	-	TGCGCCAGCAGCCAAGAGAGGGACAGGCCTACCTACGAGCAGTACTTC	CASSQERDRPTYEQYF
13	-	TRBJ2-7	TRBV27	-	TGTGCCAGCAGTTCGATGGGGATCTACGAGCAGTACTTC	CASSSMGIYEQYF
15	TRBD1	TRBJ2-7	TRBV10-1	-	TGCGCCAGCAGTGACGGGACAGGGGGCCAACACGAGCAGTACTTC	CASSDGTGGQHEQYF
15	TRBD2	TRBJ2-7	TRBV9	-	TGTGCCAGCAGCGTAGGAACTAGCGGACACTACGAGCAGTACTTC	CASSVGTSGHYEQYF
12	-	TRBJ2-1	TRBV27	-	TGTGCCACCACTGACAGAAACAATGAGCAGTTCTTC	CATTDRNNEQFF
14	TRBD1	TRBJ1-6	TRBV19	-	TGTGCCAGTACCAGGACAGGTTATAATTCACCCCTCCACTTT	CASTRTGYNSPLHF
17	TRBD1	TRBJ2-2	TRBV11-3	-	TGTGCCAGCAGCGAAACAGGGGGCGGCGCAAACACCGGGGAGCTGTTTTTT	CASSETGGGANTGELFF
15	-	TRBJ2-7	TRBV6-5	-	TGTGCCAGCAGCCCCACCTGGGGCCGGATGGGCGAGCAGTACTTC	CASSPTWGRMGEQYF
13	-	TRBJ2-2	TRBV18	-	TGTGCCAGCTCACTGCTAGCTCCCGGGGAGCTGTTTTTT	CASSLLAPGELFF
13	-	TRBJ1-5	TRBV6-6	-	TGTGCCAGCAGCTGGGGAGGAGGACAGCCCCAGCATTTT	CASSWGGGQPQHF
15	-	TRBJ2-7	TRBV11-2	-	TGTGCCAGCAGCTACAGCCGGGACATTGCCTACGAGCAGTACTTC	CASSYSRDIAYEQYF
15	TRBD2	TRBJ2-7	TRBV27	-	TGTGCCAGCAGGCCCGGGCCTAGCGGTTCCTACGAGCAGTACTTC	CASRPGPSGSYEQYF
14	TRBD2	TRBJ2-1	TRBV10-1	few	TGCGCCAGCAGCTCTAGCGGGGGTCTTCATGAGCAGTTCTTC	CASSSSGGLHEQFF
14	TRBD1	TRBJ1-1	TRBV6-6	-	TGTGCCAGCAAGGCAGGGGGAATGAACACTGAAGCTTTCTTT	CASKAGGMNTEAFF
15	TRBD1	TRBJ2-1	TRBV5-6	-	TGTGCCAGCAGCTTGCTGGGGACAGGGGGCAATGAGCAGTTCTTC	CASSLLGTGGNEQFF
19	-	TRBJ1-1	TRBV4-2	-	TGTGCCAGCAGCCAAGATATACGGGGCGATATCCTAGTGAACACTGAAGCTTTCTTT	CASSQDIRGDILVNTEAFF
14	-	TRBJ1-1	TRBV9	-	TGTGCCAGCAGCGCTTGGATAGAGAACACTGAAGCTTTCTTT	CASSAWIENTEAFF
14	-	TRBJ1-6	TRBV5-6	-	TGTGCCAGCAGCCCGGGGGGCGGGATCGTCCCCCTCCACTTT	CASSPGGGIVPLHF
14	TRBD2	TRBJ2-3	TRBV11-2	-	TGTGCCAGCAGCCGGGGACTAGGCTTAGATACGCAGTATTTT	CASSRGLGLDTQYF
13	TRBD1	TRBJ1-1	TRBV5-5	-	TGTGCCAGCAGCTCGACAGGGCGGACTGAAGCTTTCTTT	CASSSTGRTEAFF
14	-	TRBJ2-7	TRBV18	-	TGTGCCAGCTCACCAGCAGGGCGTGAAGACGAGCAGTACTTC	CASSPAGREDEQYF
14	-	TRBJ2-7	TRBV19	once	TGTGCCAGTACTCCGGGACACCTTCTTGGGGAGCAGTACTTC	CASTPGHLLGEQYF
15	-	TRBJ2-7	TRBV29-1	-	TGCAGCGTTGAAGATTTAGTGGGGGGAAGGGGCGAGCAGTACTTC	CSVEDLVGGRGEQYF
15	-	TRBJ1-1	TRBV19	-	TGTGCCAGTAGTTTCCTGCCGGGCTTGAACACTGAAGCTTTCTTT	CASSFLPGLNTEAFF
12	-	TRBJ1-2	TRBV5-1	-	TGCGCCAGCAGCTTCGATAGCTATGGCTACACCTTC	CASSFDSYGYTF
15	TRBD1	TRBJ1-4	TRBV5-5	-	TGTGCCAGCAGCTCACGACAGGGCGCTAATGAAAAACTGTTTTTT	CASSSRQGANEKLFF
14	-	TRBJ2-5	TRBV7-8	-	TGTGCCAGCAGCTTAGTAGGGGGGCAAGAGACCCAGTACTTC	CASSLVGGQETQYF
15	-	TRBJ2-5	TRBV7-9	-	TGTGCCAGCAGCTCGAGCAGGGGATCCGGAGAGACCCAGTACTTC	CASSSSRGSGETQYF
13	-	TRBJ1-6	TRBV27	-	TGTGCCAGCAGTCCCGCGTCTAATTCACCCCTCCACTTT	CASSPASNSPLHF
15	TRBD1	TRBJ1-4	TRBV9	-	TGTGCCAGCAGCGTACAGGGGGCTAGAAATGAAAAACTGTTTTTT	CASSVQGARNEKLFF
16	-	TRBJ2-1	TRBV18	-	TGTGCCAGCTCACCTCTTCCGGGTAGCTCCTACAATGAGCAGTTCTTC	CASSPLPGSSYNEQFF
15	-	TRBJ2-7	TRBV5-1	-	TGCGCCAGCGGGGGAGGGCAGGGGAAGGGCTACGAGCAGTACTTC	CASGGGQGKGYEQYF
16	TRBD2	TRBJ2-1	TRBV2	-	TGTGCCAGCAGTTTCGATCCGGGACTAGCGATTCGGGGGCAGTTCTTC	CASSFDPGLAIRGQFF
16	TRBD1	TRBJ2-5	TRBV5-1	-	TGCGCCAGCAGCGACCTGACAGGGGGTGGTTTAGAGACCCAGTACTTC	CASSDLTGGGLETQYF
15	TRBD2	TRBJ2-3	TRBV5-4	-	TGTGCCAGCAGATCGGGACTAGCGGAGATAGATACGCAGTATTTT	CASRSGLAEIDTQYF
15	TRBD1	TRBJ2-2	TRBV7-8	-	TGTGCCAGCAGCTCCGACAGGGGGCTTGGGGGGGAGCTGTTTTTT	CASSSDRGLGGELFF